These 12 T cell receptor beta chains were sequenced from one sample in a study of a mutant IDH1 vaccine in newly diagnosed glioma. Data came from immunoSEQ multiplex PCR; TCRdb stores just in-frame clones and leaves some out. The profile shows over 14,000 clones, more than 80% of them singletons. Time point in this sample: baseline, week 1 (first vaccination visit). Treatment reported: pre-vaccination baseline after standard-of-care therapy. The sequences come from PBMCs, collected from a glioma patient treated with radiotherapy, temozolomide or both. Source of these receptors: a woman between 35 and 50 years old with glioma. Some clones in this sample may be carry-over from other donors' samples.

The chain has TRBV4-2 and TRBJ1-1; D perhaps matches TRBD1 (5 bases). The CDR3 extends over 15 amino acids. V lost 1 base and J 2 bases, leaving 11 bases between the germline ends. Germline-derived CDR1 and CDR2 are LGHNA and YNFKEQ. Written as DNA, the CDR3 is TGTGCCAGCAGCCAAGGAAAGGGGACTAACACTGAAGCTTTCTTT. Encoded protein: CASSQGKGTNTEAFF.

The DNA of the CDR3 is TGTGCCAGTAGTTCTCTCACCCCGGTGGGCAGGAATAACTATGGCTACACCTTC. Translating it yields CASSSLTPVGRNNYGYTF. The genes are TRBV19 and TRBJ1-2; no clear D gene. The V gene lost 5 bases and the J gene lost 1 base, with 23 bases spanning the gap. The CDR3 runs 18 residues. The germline CDR1 and CDR2 sequences are LNHDA and SQIVND (reference sequence).

This clone was seen a handful of times. The chain carries TRBV10-3 and TRBJ2-7; tentative D call: TRBD1 (6 bases). V was clipped by 4 bases and J by 3 bases, with 13 bases between them. This CDR3 is 14 amino acids long. From germline, CDR1 is ENHRY and CDR2 SYGVKD. The CDR3 DNA follows: TGTGCCATCAGTGGGGCCCAGGGGAGCTACGAGCAGTACTTC. Protein: CAISGAQGSYEQYF.

The rearrangement links TRBV5-1 to TRBJ2-1; 11 nucleotides match TRBD2. V shed 3 bases, J shed 2 bases, and the junction held 4 bases outside the gene matches. Germline loops: CDR1 SGHRS, CDR2 YFSETQ. The CDR3 loop spans 16 amino acids. The CDR3 nucleotides read TGCGCCAGCAGCTCAAATAGCGGGGGGGCCTACAATGAGCAGTTCTTC. This codes for CASSSNSGGAYNEQFF.

V gene TRBV2 combines with J gene TRBJ1-2, with D possibly matching TRBD1 (5 bases). CDR3 length: 14 residues. The V gene lost 4 bases and the J gene lost 3 bases, with 12 bases spanning the gap. In germline, CDR1 is SNHLY, CDR2 FYNNEI. The CDR3: CASSARETHYGYTF. The CDR3 region has the DNA TGTGCCAGCAGTGCCAGGGAAACTCACTATGGCTACACCTTC.

This clone was seen just once. The V and J genes are TRBV11-2 and TRBJ2-5; D possibly matches TRBD1 or TRBD2 (5 bases each). CDR1 is SGHAT, CDR2 FQNNGV, per germline. This CDR3 comprises 15 residues. V lost 3 bases, J lost 5 bases, and 16 bases lay in between. The CDR3 DNA reads as TGTGCCAGCAGCTTGGCCGGGACCTCCCGGGAGACCCAGTACTTC. This codes for CASSLAGTSRETQYF.

The chain has TRBV6-5 and TRBJ1-2; D is unresolved. Germline CDR1 and CDR2: MNHEY and SVGAGI. The ends were cut back, 4 bases at V and 8 bases at J, with 14 bases in the middle. The CDR3 spans 13 residues. The CDR3 coding sequence is TGTGCCAGCAGTTTTAAGCCAGTAAGGGGCTACACCTTC. Its protein is CASSFKPVRGYTF.

This chain connects TRBV19 to TRBJ1-1; perhaps TRBD1 as D (5 bases). V lost 5 bases, J lost 3 bases, and 19 bases lay in between. CDR3 length equals 16 residues. Germline CDR1 LNHDA, CDR2 SQIVND (reference sequence). The DNA of the CDR3 is TGTGCCAGTAGTCCCCCCGCAAGCGGGGCGGACACTGAAGCTTTCTTT. Translating it yields CASSPPASGADTEAFF.

The gene calls are TRBV5-1 and TRBJ2-1; D is ambiguous. The CDR3 extends over 13 amino acids. Trimming took off 3 bases at V and 4 bases at J, with 8 bases between the two ends. Germline assignment: CDR1 SGHRS and CDR2 YFSETQ. The chain's CDR3 is CASSSGRYNEQFF. CDR3 in DNA: TGCGCCAGCAGCTCTGGGCGGTACAATGAGCAGTTCTTC.

The chain uses TRBV6-6 and TRBJ1-3; TRBD1 agrees at 8 bases. CDR1 is MNHNY and CDR2 is SVGAGI in the germline V gene (reference sequence). Losses at the gene ends were 7 bases for V and 4 bases for J; bases not matched to a gene: 9. The CDR3 totals 15 residues. The CDR3 coding sequence is TGTGCCAGCACACAACAGGGGGTGTCAGGAAACACCATATATTTT. This sequence encodes CASTQQGVSGNTIYF.

The chain combines TRBV7-9 with TRBJ1-4; a possible D gene is TRBD1 (6 bases). The CDR3 is 18 residues long. Germline CDR1 is SEHNR and CDR2 is FQNEAQ (reference sequence). V was trimmed by 1 base and J by 0 bases, leaving 15 bases between them. In nucleotides, the CDR3 is TGTGCCAGCAGCTTAGGCGAGGGGGGGCCGGCAACTAATGAAAAACTGTTTTTT. It specifies CASSLGEGGPATNEKLFF.

The chain uses TRBV19 and TRBJ1-2; D unclear. Trimming left V 1 base short and J 6 bases short, with 12 bases between. Germline assignment: CDR1 LNHDA and CDR2 SQIVND (reference sequence). This CDR3 contains 14 residues. CDR3 sequence reads: CASSIGGGAHGYTF. In DNA, the CDR3 is TGTGCCAGTAGTATAGGGGGAGGCGCACATGGCTACACCTTC.